This T cell receptor beta chain emerged from a study of Graves' ophthalmopathy and Graves' hyperthyroidism. Amplified material comprised TCR beta CDR3 regions derived from RNA transcripts. The first-round RT-PCR employed HTBI primers together with the Qiagen OneStep RT-PCR kit. A multiplex PCR was then performed as the second round. TCRdb redid the calling of the multiplex PCR reads with MiXCR, one entry per CDR3 protein. The sample yields roughly 600,000 distinct CDR3 sequences, approximately 37% seen once. Hyperthyroidism patients had new diagnoses, durations under 2 months, and ages of 18 to 65. This clonotype has a handful of counts. There are 13 residues in the CDR3. The germline V gene has CDR1 KGHDR and CDR2 SFDVKD. The germline V and J ends were trimmed by 5 bases and 0 bases, with 5 bases remaining between them.

The TCR sequence derives from an adult man with Graves' hyperthyroidism. The chain joins TRBV24-1 to TRBJ2-3; D not resolved. The specimen sequenced was peripheral blood or thyroid tissue (not recorded which). CDR3 sequence: CATSGRSTDTQYF. DNA for the CDR3: TGTGCCACCAGTGGACGCAGCACAGATACGCAGTATTTT.